These T cell receptor beta chains were read from a single sample in a study of T-cell memory formation after mild COVID-19. TCRdb re-called the 5' RACE reads with MiXCR, one entry per CDR3 protein. This sample has 400,000 to 500,000 distinct CDR3 sequences; 24% occur once, and the top ten carry 8.8%. The material sequenced was PBMCs or a T cell subset sorted from them (not recorded which). The receptor source for this set is an adult woman who had mild COVID-19 (a few samples of this study predate the infection). Cell type and time point are not known. The CDR3 runs from the conserved cysteine through the conserved F or W. Each record gives: clone size, J gene, D gene, V gene, CDR3 DNA, CDR3 protein. A D gene is named only where the DNA matches it firmly. Not all rows give a size; the values are once, few, many and, for expanded clones, a class.

size: few
J: TRBJ2-1
D: -
V: TRBV20-1
DNA: TGCAGTGCTAGAGTGGGGAAATCTTGGAATGAGCAGTTCTTC
CDR3: CSARVGKSWNEQFF

size: few
J: TRBJ2-1
D: TRBD1
V: TRBV9
DNA: TGTGCCAGCAGCGTAGGACAGGGCACCTACAATGAGCAGTTCTTC
CDR3: CASSVGQGTYNEQFF

size: -
J: TRBJ2-1
D: TRBD2
V: TRBV5-1
DNA: TGCGCCAGCAGCTTGGTTTCGAGGCGGGAGGGTTCTTACAATGAGCAGTTCTTC
CDR3: CASSLVSRREGSYNEQFF

size: -
J: TRBJ2-7
D: -
V: TRBV7-5
DNA: -
CDR3: CISVSEAFLAPGWTYEQYF

size: few
J: TRBJ2-7
D: -
V: TRBV4-1
DNA: TGCGCCAGCAGCCACCTTGGGGTTGGTGCCTACGAGCAGTACTTC
CDR3: CASSHLGVGAYEQYF

size: few
J: TRBJ2-1
D: -
V: TRBV7-8
DNA: TGTGCCAGCAGCTTAGTTAGCTATGAGCAGTTCTTC
CDR3: CASSLVSYEQFF

size: few
J: TRBJ1-2
D: TRBD1
V: TRBV12-3/TRBV12-4
DNA: TGTGCCAGCATGCCCCAGGAGACAGGGCGTTATGGCTACACCTTC
CDR3: CASMPQETGRYGYTF

size: -
J: TRBJ2-2
D: -
V: TRBV15
DNA: TGTGCCACCAGCGGGTCCAGGACCGGGGAGCTGTTTTTT
CDR3: CATSGSRTGELFF

size: -
J: TRBJ2-7
D: -
V: TRBV7-9
DNA: TGTGCCAGCAGCTTAGCTTTCCACGAGCAGTACTTC
CDR3: CASSLAFHEQYF

size: many
J: TRBJ2-7
D: -
V: TRBV7-9
DNA: TGTGCCAGCAGCCACTCCTACGAGCAGTACTTC
CDR3: CASSHSYEQYF

size: -
J: TRBJ2-7
D: -
V: TRBV18
DNA: TGTGCCAGCTCTCCGGCAAGCAACTCCTACGAGCAGTACTTC
CDR3: CASSPASNSYEQYF

size: few
J: TRBJ2-5
D: -
V: TRBV5-5
DNA: TGTGCCAGCAGCTTGGAAATTGGTGACCCCTATGCAACCCAGTACTTC
CDR3: CASSLEIGDPYATQYF

size: -
J: TRBJ1-2
D: TRBD1
V: TRBV4-1
DNA: TGCGCCAGCAGCCAAGGGGCAGGGGGCGGGCGACTCGCCATCCCCTATGGCTACACCTTC
CDR3: CASSQGAGGGRLAIPYGYTF

size: -
J: TRBJ1-1
D: -
V: TRBV4-1
DNA: TGCGCCAGCAGCACCCGACAGGAAGCGGGCACTGAAGCTTTCTTT
CDR3: CASSTRQEAGTEAFF

size: -
J: TRBJ2-7
D: -
V: TRBV7-9
DNA: TGTGCCAGCAGCGCCCGTATAGGCTTAAACGAGCAGTACTTC
CDR3: CASSARIGLNEQYF

size: -
J: TRBJ2-7
D: -
V: TRBV15
DNA: TGTGCCACCAGCAGCGGGTGGGGGACCTACGAGCAGTACTTC
CDR3: CATSSGWGTYEQYF

size: -
J: TRBJ1-1
D: -
V: TRBV5-1
DNA: TGCGCCAGCAGCACAGGACACTCCGCTGTCACTGAAGCTTTCTTT
CDR3: CASSTGHSAVTEAFF

size: many
J: TRBJ2-3
D: -
V: TRBV19
DNA: TGTGCCAGTAGTAGGGGACTGTCGGATACGCAGTATTTT
CDR3: CASSRGLSDTQYF

size: -
J: TRBJ2-2
D: -
V: TRBV14
DNA: TGTGCCAGCAGCCCCATGCGGGTCTTTACAAACACCGGGGAGCTGTTTTTT
CDR3: CASSPMRVFTNTGELFF

size: once
J: TRBJ2-1
D: -
V: TRBV9
DNA: TGTGCCAGCAGCGTAGGGATGGCCCTTGGCAATGAGCAGTTCTTC
CDR3: CASSVGMALGNEQFF

size: -
J: TRBJ1-1
D: TRBD1
V: TRBV29-1
DNA: TGCAGCCCTACGACAGGGGTGAACACTGAAGCTTTCTTT
CDR3: CSPTTGVNTEAFF

size: -
J: TRBJ2-4
D: TRBD1
V: TRBV25-1
DNA: TGTGCCAGCAGTGAGGACAGGGGAAAAAACATTCAGTACTTC
CDR3: CASSEDRGKNIQYF

size: few
J: TRBJ2-3
D: -
V: TRBV12-3/TRBV12-4
DNA: TGTGCCAGCAGTTTGAAGCCCCCGACAGGAACGCAGTATTTT
CDR3: CASSLKPPTGTQYF

size: -
J: TRBJ2-1
D: -
V: TRBV10-2
DNA: TGCGCCACCTCTGGGGGGATGTCCTACAATGAGCAGTTCTTC
CDR3: CATSGGMSYNEQFF

size: many
J: TRBJ2-1
D: TRBD2
V: TRBV29-1
DNA: TGCAGCGTAGCTGGGACTAGCGGGATCTACTACAATGAGCAGTTCTTC
CDR3: CSVAGTSGIYYNEQFF

size: few
J: TRBJ1-2
D: -
V: TRBV5-1
DNA: TGCGCCAGCAGCTTGGCGGAGACGCCGAACTATGGCTACACCTTC
CDR3: CASSLAETPNYGYTF

size: -
J: TRBJ2-1
D: -
V: TRBV7-9
DNA: TGTGCCAGTGTCCCCCCCCAGGTTTTTACCTACAATGAGCAGTTCTTC
CDR3: CASVPPQVFTYNEQFF

size: few
J: TRBJ1-2
D: -
V: TRBV18
DNA: TGTGCCAGCCGAAAGGACGTCGACGGCTACACCTTC
CDR3: CASRKDVDGYTF

size: few
J: TRBJ2-3
D: TRBD2
V: TRBV7-9
DNA: TGTGCCAGCAGCTTAGTCCGGACTAGCGGATACACAGATACGCAGTATTTT
CDR3: CASSLVRTSGYTDTQYF

size: -
J: TRBJ1-2
D: TRBD1
V: TRBV20-1
DNA: TGCAGTGCTAGGGGACAGGGTCACTATGGCTACACCTTC
CDR3: CSARGQGHYGYTF

size: few
J: TRBJ2-1
D: -
V: TRBV13
DNA: TGTGCCAGCAGCACGACTGGGAATGAGCAGTTCTTC
CDR3: CASSTTGNEQFF

size: -
J: TRBJ1-2
D: -
V: TRBV20-1
DNA: TGCAGTGCTTCCCCACGCCAGGGCAACTATGGCTACACCTTC
CDR3: CSASPRQGNYGYTF

size: few
J: TRBJ2-7
D: TRBD2
V: TRBV15
DNA: TGTGCCACCAGAAAGGGACTAGCGGAGTCCTACGAGCAGTACTTC
CDR3: CATRKGLAESYEQYF

size: -
J: TRBJ2-1
D: -
V: TRBV30
DNA: TGTGCCTGGAGCCCACTCCGTGTTGAGCAGTTCTTC
CDR3: CAWSPLRVEQFF

size: many
J: TRBJ2-1
D: TRBD2
V: TRBV7-6
DNA: TGTGCCAGCAGCTCCGAGGCCACGGGACTAGCGGGACTCAATGAGCAGTTCTTC
CDR3: CASSSEATGLAGLNEQFF

size: -
J: TRBJ2-7
D: TRBD1
V: TRBV7-2
DNA: TGTGCCAGCAGCTGGGACAGGAGTACCTACGAGCAGTACTTC
CDR3: CASSWDRSTYEQYF

size: few
J: TRBJ2-7
D: TRBD1
V: TRBV6-5
DNA: TGTGCCAGCAGTGGACAGGGTTCCTACGAGCAGTACTTC
CDR3: CASSGQGSYEQYF

size: -
J: TRBJ1-1
D: -
V: TRBV12-3/TRBV12-4
DNA: TGTGCCAGCAGTTTAGATGGGAAGCTGAAAGCTTTCTTT
CDR3: CASSLDGKLKAFF

size: few
J: TRBJ2-1
D: TRBD2
V: TRBV12-3/TRBV12-4
DNA: TGTGCCAGCAGTTTACCGGGACTAGCTGGCAATGAGCAGTTCTTC
CDR3: CASSLPGLAGNEQFF

size: few
J: TRBJ1-1
D: -
V: TRBV5-1
DNA: TGCGCCAGCAGCTTCGGGATTAACACTGAAGCTTTCTTT
CDR3: CASSFGINTEAFF

size: -
J: TRBJ2-3
D: TRBD2
V: TRBV5-1
DNA: TGCGCCAGCAACAGCGGGAGGGCAGCCCCAGATACGCAGTATTTT
CDR3: CASNSGRAAPDTQYF

size: -
J: TRBJ2-1
D: -
V: TRBV11-1
DNA: TGTGCCAGCAGCACGCCGGGGGCGGGAGTTGGTGAGCAGTTCTTC
CDR3: CASSTPGAGVGEQFF

size: many
J: TRBJ1-1
D: -
V: TRBV5-1
DNA: TGCGCCAGCAGCCCGAGACAGAAGATGAACACTGAAGCTTTCTTT
CDR3: CASSPRQKMNTEAFF

size: few
J: TRBJ1-6
D: -
V: TRBV7-2
DNA: TGTGCCAGCAGCCCTGGGGGGATCTCACCCCTCCACTTT
CDR3: CASSPGGISPLHF

size: -
J: TRBJ2-1
D: -
V: TRBV30
DNA: TGTGCCTGGAGTGTGTCTCTGTTCAATGAGCAGTTCTTC
CDR3: CAWSVSLFNEQFF

size: few
J: TRBJ2-3
D: TRBD2
V: TRBV12-5
DNA: TGTGCTAGTGCCACCGGCGGGGGGGGAGATACGCAGTATTTT
CDR3: CASATGGGGDTQYF

size: few
J: TRBJ2-7
D: -
V: TRBV20-1
DNA: TGCAGTGCGCTACCGGGTCTCTCCTACGAGCAGTACTTC
CDR3: CSALPGLSYEQYF

size: -
J: TRBJ1-1
D: -
V: TRBV19
DNA: TGTGCCAGTAGTATGCGGGCTTGGGCCACTGAAGCTTTCTTT
CDR3: CASSMRAWATEAFF

size: few
J: TRBJ2-2
D: -
V: TRBV6-4
DNA: TGTGCCAGCAGCCCAACGCCGGGCACCGGGGAGCTGTTTTTT
CDR3: CASSPTPGTGELFF

size: few
J: TRBJ2-1
D: TRBD2
V: TRBV7-2
DNA: TGTGCCGGAGCGGGGGATTCCTACAATGAGCAGTTCTTC
CDR3: CAGAGDSYNEQFF

size: many
J: TRBJ1-1
D: -
V: TRBV5-1
DNA: TGCGCCAGCAGCTTGTCAGCGGCACGGACACAGAACACTGAAGCTTTCTTT
CDR3: CASSLSAARTQNTEAFF

size: few
J: TRBJ2-2
D: TRBD1
V: TRBV30
DNA: TGTGCCTGGGGGGGACAGAGCACCGGGGAGCTGTTTTTT
CDR3: CAWGGQSTGELFF